This passage covers 9 T cell receptor beta chains from one sample sequenced in a study of blood T cell repertoires in COVID-19. TCRdb's copy holds only in-frame clones and misses some; the assay was immunoSEQ multiplex PCR. The sample carries about 140,000 clones, 75% to 90% recorded once. Sequenced: peripheral blood. Receptors originate from a woman older than 75 with acute or convalescent COVID-19.

This clone was seen only once. The rearrangement uses TRBV7-2 and TRBJ2-7, with 9 bases matching TRBD1. This CDR3 comprises 15 residues. The germline V gene has CDR1 SGHTA and CDR2 FQGNSA. The V segment lost 5 bases and the J segment 5 bases; nucleotides outside the gene matches: 10. The CDR3 is CASSRGQGLRNEQYF. In DNA form, the CDR3 reads TGTGCCAGCAGCAGGGGACAGGGACTTCGGAACGAGCAGTACTTC.

This chain joins TRBV5-1 and TRBJ1-3; 7 bases map to TRBD1. The CDR3 is made up of 14 amino acids. V dropped 4 bases and J dropped 3; count of bases not matched to a gene: 4. Germline V gene data show CDR1 as SGHRS and CDR2 as YFSETQ. CDR3 residues: CASSLRGNGNTIYF. In nucleotides, the CDR3 is TGCGCCAGCAGCCTCAGGGGGAATGGAAACACCATATATTTT.

V gene TRBV11-2 combines with J gene TRBJ2-1; TRBD2 aligns across 7 bases. The CDR3 is 13 residues long. With V trimmed by 6 bases and J by 4 bases, 3 bases remained unmatched. CDR1 is SGHAT, CDR2 FQNNGV, per germline. The CDR3 nucleotides read TGTGCCAGCAGTGGCGGGGGTTACAATGAGCAGTTCTTC. Translated, it gives CASSGGGYNEQFF.

V usage is TRBV19 and J usage is TRBJ1-5; tentatively, D is TRBD1 (6 bases). Germline V gene sequence: CDR1 LNHDA, CDR2 SQIVND (reference sequence). Between the trimmed V and J ends, which lost 6 bases and 3 bases, there was a span of 12 bases. There are 14 residues in the CDR3. CDR3 nucleotide sequence: TGTGCCAGTAGACAGGGCTTTAACAATCAGCCCCAGCATTTT. Its translation is CASRQGFNNQPQHF.

V is TRBV7-6 and J is TRBJ1-1; 7 bases are shared with TRBD1. The V and J ends lost 3 bases and 11 bases, in that order; junction bases with no gene match: 9. The CDR3 is 13 amino acids. Per the germline V gene, CDR1 is SGHVS and CDR2 is FNYEAQ. CDR3 coding DNA: TGTGCCAGCAGCTTGGAAACAGGGGCCGCGGCTTTCTTT. This codes for CASSLETGAAAFF.

This clone was observed once. The chain carries TRBV19 and TRBJ1-1; 9 bases agree with TRBD1. The CDR3 is 14 amino acids. Losses at the gene ends were 4 bases for V and 3 bases for J; bases not matched to a gene: 3. Germline values: CDR1 LNHDA, CDR2 SQIVND (reference sequence). This CDR3 reads CASSTRTGDTEAFF. CDR3 DNA: TGTGCCAGTAGTACAAGGACAGGGGACACTGAAGCTTTCTTT.

CDR3 coding DNA: TGCGCCAGCAGTGCGGGGGTGGGGCAAGAGACCCAGTACTTC. Translation: CASSAGVGQETQYF. This chain connects TRBV5-1 to TRBJ2-5; TRBD2 matches 7 bases. Per germline, CDR1 SGHRS and CDR2 YFSETQ. V lost 5 bases to trimming and J lost 2 bases; unmatched junction nucleotides: 6. There are 14 residues in the CDR3.

This clone was picked up a small number of times. The chain has TRBV7-2 and TRBJ2-1; TRBD2 agrees at 10 bases. V trimming: 5 bases; J trimming: 4 bases; junction bases outside the gene matches: 5. The germline gives CDR1 SGHTA, CDR2 FQGNSA. The CDR3 sequence is 15 residues long. This CDR3 is CASSPSGGYYNEQFF. CDR3 nucleotides: TGTGCCAGCAGCCCTAGCGGGGGTTATTACAATGAGCAGTTCTTC.

This chain links TRBV9 with TRBJ2-3; perhaps TRBD1 as D (6 bases). The CDR3 has 17 residues. With 3 bases removed from V and 1 base from J, the gap between germline ends came to 18 bases. Germline V gene data show CDR1 as SGDLS and CDR2 as YYNGEE. CDR3 bases: TGTGCCAGCAGCGCCGTTGGGGGCAGGGCTGGCACAGATACGCAGTATTTT. It yields the protein CASSAVGGRAGTDTQYF.